These 12 T cell receptor beta chains were all obtained from the same sample, sequenced in a study of T cells expressing NK-cell markers. TCRdb re-called the 5' RACE reads and shows each CDR3 protein once, DNA omitted. The sample has under 200,000 distinct CDR3 sequences, and its top ten clones hold approximately 17%. Sequences were obtained from blood T cells: a sorted CD56 or NKG2C T cell subset, CD4+ or CD8+ T cells, or bulk PBMC T cells (not recorded which). These receptors all come from a woman aged 18-70 years in good health.

J is TRBJ1-1 and V is TRBV5-1; no DNA is available, so the TRBD1 call from TCRdb remains unchecked. The length of the CDR3 is 16 residues. Germline CDR1 reads SGHRS; CDR2 reads YFSETQ. The CDR3 spells CASSLGVFQGKTEAFF.

J is TRBJ2-7 and V is TRBV20-1; the TCRdb D gene call, TRBD1, has no DNA to confirm it. Germline loops: CDR1 DFQATT, CDR2 SNEGSKA (reference sequence). This CDR3 has 14 amino acids. CDR3 protein: CSASTGTHSYEQYF.

The rearrangement joins TRBV5-1 to TRBJ2-3; TCRdb selects TRBD1, and the lack of DNA leaves this call unchecked. Germline V gives CDR1 SGHRS, CDR2 YFSETQ. CDR3 size: 13 residues. This chain's CDR3 is CASSLFNSREQYF.

The chain carries TRBV29-1 and TRBJ2-7; TCRdb returns TRBD1, unconfirmable since there is no DNA. The CDR3 loop spans 14 amino acids. The germline V gene encodes CDR1 SQVTM and CDR2 ANQGSEA. The CDR3 loop is CSVATGQGPYEQYF.

The V and J genes are TRBV7-2 and TRBJ2-5; TCRdb gives TRBD1 as the D gene, but with no DNA this cannot be confirmed. Germline CDR1 SGHTA, CDR2 FQGNSA. CDR3 length: 14 residues. CDR3: CASSTGHRQETQYF. Filled out from reference TRBV7-2 and TRBJ2-5, the complete variable domain reads GAGVSQSPSNKVTEKGKDVELRCDPISGHTALYWYRQSLGQGLEFLIYFQGNSAPDKSGLPSDRFSAERTGGSVSTLTIQRTQQEDSAVYLCASSTGHRQETQYFGPGTRLLVL.

The J gene is TRBJ1-4, the V gene TRBV7-2. The CDR3 extends over 15 amino acids. Germline assignment: CDR1 SGHTA and CDR2 FQGNSA. CDR3: CASSLEGQFNEKLFF.

V gene TRBV28 combines with J gene TRBJ2-5; the D call of TRBD2 rests on TCRdb alone, since no DNA is present to check it. Germline V CDR1 and CDR2: MDHEN, SYDVKM. The length of the CDR3 is 15 residues. CDR3 loop: CASSLGTGEAETQYF.

The genes are TRBV7-8 and TRBJ1-2; there is no DNA to check the TCRdb D call of TRBD1. CDR3 length: 15 amino acids. Germline CDR1 reads SGHVS; CDR2 reads FQNEAQ. This CDR3 is CASSLERGEDYGYTF.

This chain's CDR3 is CASRKASGSSYEQYF. The chain carries TRBV3-1 and TRBJ2-7; TCRdb picks TRBD2, but there is no DNA to check that call. CDR3 size: 15 residues. Germline CDR1 reads LGHDT; CDR2 reads YNNKEL (reference sequence).

This chain uses TRBV12-3 or TRBV12-4 with TRBJ2-5; the TRBD2 assignment by TCRdb is unverifiable without DNA. CDR3 size: 13 residues. Here the CDR3 reads CASSSGLGETQYF.

This sequence joins TRBV7-9 and TRBJ2-5. Germline V gene data show CDR1 as SEHNR and CDR2 as FQNEAQ (reference sequence). This CDR3 has 15 residues. This chain's CDR3 is CASSLRRGHQETQYF.

The CDR3 here is CASSSRDLRDTEAFF. The V and J genes are TRBV7-9 and TRBJ1-1; lacking DNA, the TRBD1 call made by TCRdb goes unchecked. This CDR3 comprises 15 residues. Germline V lookup: CDR1 SEHNR, CDR2 FQNEAQ (reference sequence).